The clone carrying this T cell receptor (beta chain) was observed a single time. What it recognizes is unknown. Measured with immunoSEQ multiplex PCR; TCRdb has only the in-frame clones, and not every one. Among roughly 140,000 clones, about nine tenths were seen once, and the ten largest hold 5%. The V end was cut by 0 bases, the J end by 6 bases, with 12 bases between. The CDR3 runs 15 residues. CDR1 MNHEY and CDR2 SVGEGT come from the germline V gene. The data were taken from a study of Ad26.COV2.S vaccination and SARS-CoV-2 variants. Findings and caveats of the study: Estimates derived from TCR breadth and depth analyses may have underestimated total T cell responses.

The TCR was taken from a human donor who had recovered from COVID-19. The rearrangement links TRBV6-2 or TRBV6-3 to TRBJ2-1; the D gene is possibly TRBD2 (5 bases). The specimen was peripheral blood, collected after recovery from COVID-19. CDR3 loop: CASSYSGYGGNEQFF. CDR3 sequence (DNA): TGTGCCAGCAGTTACTCAGGGTACGGAGGCAATGAGCAGTTCTTC.